The 29 T cell receptor beta chains listed next were all sequenced from one sample in a study of CD8 T cells in ankylosing spondylitis. Study-wide results and limits: Under 10 highly homologous variants formed a TCR beta motif that appeared characteristic of ankylosing spondylitis blood.

Each CDR3 protein is one row after TCRdb ran MiXCR on the 5' RACE reads. Among fewer than 550,000 distinct CDR3 sequences, roughly 5.3% were seen once, and the ten largest hold roughly 3.5%. These receptors have no known antigen. Sample: blood, either unsorted or a sorted T cell fraction (not recorded which). The receptor set was obtained from a male donor with ankylosing spondylitis.

In its sample, this clonotype was seen many times. The chain has TRBV20-1 and TRBJ1-2, with 7 bases that match TRBD1. The CDR3 spans 16 residues. In germline, CDR1 is DFQATT, CDR2 SNEGSKA (reference sequence). V dropped 2 bases and J dropped 6; count of bases not matched to a gene: 15. CDR3 coding DNA: TGCAGTGCTAGATTAAGCCACAGCAGAGGGGGCAATGGCTACACCTTC. Its protein is CSARLSHSRGGNGYTF.

This clonotype was observed at least ten times. This sequence joins TRBV5-1 and TRBJ2-3; unclear D gene. This CDR3 has 12 residues. Trimming removed 5 bases at V and 2 bases at J, with 6 bases between. Germline V gene lookup returns CDR1 SGHRS and CDR2 YFSETQ. The CDR3 sequence is CASSYPTDTQYF. CDR3 sequence (DNA): TGCGCCAGCAGTTACCCCACAGATACGCAGTATTTT.

This clonotype was picked up many times. A clone one base away is much larger, so this may be a read error. The J gene is TRBJ1-5, the V gene TRBV11-2; TRBD1 agrees at 9 bases. V trimming: 5 bases; J trimming: 5 bases; junction bases outside the gene matches: 4. CDR3 length: 14 amino acids. Germline V CDR1 and CDR2: SGHAT, FQNNGV. The CDR3 region is CASSPGTGHQPQHF. The CDR3 coding sequence is TGTGCCAGCAGCCCCGGGACAGGGCATCAGCCCCAGCATTTT.

This clonotype came up many times. The V gene is TRBV7-9, the J gene TRBJ2-2; unclear D gene. Germline values: CDR1 SEHNR, CDR2 FQNEAQ (reference sequence). The CDR3 extends over 12 amino acids. V was pared by 5 bases and J by 6 bases, with 7 bases between. CDR3 nucleotide sequence: TGTGCCAGCAGCCCACCGTCCGGGGAGCTGTTTTTT. It translates to CASSPPSGELFF.

Ten or more counts support this clonotype. The rearrangement joins TRBV4-3 to TRBJ2-1, with 8 nucleotides matching TRBD1. The CDR3 is made up of 15 amino acids. CDR1 LGHNA and CDR2 YSLEER come from the germline V gene. V dropped 1 base and J dropped 4; count of bases not matched to a gene: 3. CDR3 nucleotides: TGCGCCAGCAGCCAAGGGACAGGGTTTTACAATGAGCAGTTCTTC. It codes for CASSQGTGFYNEQFF.

In its sample, this clonotype was seen a few times. This chain uses TRBV9 with TRBJ1-5; a possible D gene is TRBD1 (5 bases). Germline V gives CDR1 SGDLS, CDR2 YYNGEE. V was trimmed by 0 bases and J by 7 bases, leaving 11 bases between them. The CDR3 is 14 amino acids. The CDR3 is CASSVAGAQQPQHF. The DNA for the CDR3 is TGTGCCAGCAGCGTAGCTGGGGCCCAACAGCCCCAGCATTTT.

The DNA for the CDR3 is TGCGCCAGCAGTGAGTGGACAGCAGGGCTGTTTTTT. Translation gives CASSEWTAGLFF. The gene calls are TRBV10-2 and TRBJ2-2; tentatively, D is TRBD1 (6 bases). Germline V gives CDR1 WSHSY, CDR2 SAAADI. Trimming left V 1 base short and J 13 bases short, with 10 bases between. CDR3 length equals 12 residues.

This clonotype was observed at least ten times. This rearrangement joins TRBV20-1 to TRBJ2-1; TRBD1 might be the D (6 bases). The V gene's germline CDR1 is DFQATT and CDR2 SNEGSKA (reference sequence). The CDR3 is made up of 13 amino acids. Trimming shortened V by 1 base and J by 7 bases, and 11 bases separated the two germline ends. The CDR3 region is CSARGEQGNEQFF. CDR3 nucleotides: TGCAGTGCTAGAGGGGAGCAGGGGAATGAGCAGTTCTTC.

A note on this clonotype: Given a much more abundant clone one base away, this may be a read error. V usage is TRBV14 and J usage is TRBJ2-2; no clear D gene. Trimming pared 1 base from V and 1 base from J, leaving 4 bases between. CDR1 and CDR2 from the germline V gene are SGHDN and FVKESK. CDR3 length equals 14 residues. DNA for the CDR3: TGTGCCAGCAGCCAAGCCCTGAACACCGGGGAGCTGTTTTTT. It is translated as CASSQALNTGELFF.

The rearrangement uses TRBV7-2 and TRBJ2-7; TRBD2 aligns across 10 bases. This CDR3 is built from 14 residues. CDR1 and CDR2 (germline): SGHTA, FQGNSA. The V and J ends lost 8 bases and 0 bases, in that order; junction bases with no gene match: 4. As DNA, the CDR3 is TGTGCCAGCGGGCTAGCGGGGGCCTCCTACGAGCAGTACTTC. Translated, it gives CASGLAGASYEQYF. The complete variable domain, with remaining parts taken from reference TRBV7-2 and TRBJ2-7, reads GAGVSQSPSNKVTEKGKDVELRCDPISGHTALYWYRQSLGQGLEFLIYFQGNSAPDKSGLPSDRFSAERTGGSVSTLTIQRTQQEDSAVYLCASGLAGASYEQYFGPGTRLTVT.

This clonotype was seen at least ten times. The chain combines TRBV5-5 with TRBJ2-1; D assignment may be TRBD1 or TRBD2 (5 bases each). V was pared by 3 bases and J by 7 bases, with 17 bases between. Germline assignment: CDR1 SGHKS and CDR2 YYEKEE (reference sequence). The CDR3 consists of 15 residues. Written as DNA, the CDR3 is TGTGCCAGCAGCTGGGCGAGGGGCGCAAGGAATGAGCAGTTCTTC. Its protein is CASSWARGARNEQFF.

This clonotype was seen repeatedly, ten times or more. The chain recombines TRBV5-1 with TRBJ2-3; 11 bases match TRBD2. The CDR3 loop spans 15 amino acids. Trimming took 1 base from V and 6 from J; bases not matched to a gene: 4. The germline V gene has CDR1 SGHRS and CDR2 YFSETQ. The CDR3 is CASSLLAGGRDTQYF. The CDR3 DNA is TGCGCCAGCAGCTTGCTAGCGGGGGGCCGGGATACGCAGTATTTT.

Ten or more counts support this clonotype. J is TRBJ2-1 and V is TRBV24-1; TRBD1 agrees at 7 bases. Germline V gene data show CDR1 as KGHDR and CDR2 as SFDVKD. The V segment lost 0 bases and the J segment 4 bases; nucleotides outside the gene matches: 2. CDR3 length: 15 residues. DNA for the CDR3: TGTGCCACCAGTGATTTGAGCAGGGGGTACAATGAGCAGTTCTTC. Encoded protein: CATSDLSRGYNEQFF.

This clonotype was found a few times. The chain couples TRBV7-2 to TRBJ2-5; possible D gene TRBD2, 6 bases. Trimming removed 5 bases at V and 9 bases at J, with 16 bases between. Per the germline V gene, CDR1 is SGHTA and CDR2 is FQGNSA. There are 13 residues in the CDR3. The CDR3 sequence: CASSLTAWEAQYF. CDR3 coding DNA: TGTGCCAGCAGCCTGACAGCTTGGGAGGCCCAGTACTTC.

This clonotype was recorded at least ten times. The CDR3 region is CSARRLGDPDTGELFF. The CDR3 DNA sequence: TGCAGTGCTCGTCGCCTGGGGGACCCCGACACCGGGGAGCTGTTTTTT. The genes are TRBV20-1 and TRBJ2-2; D may be TRBD1 or TRBD2 (5 bases each). The germline V and J ends were trimmed by 5 bases and 3 bases, with 19 bases remaining between them. CDR3 size: 16 residues. Germline lookup yields CDR1 DFQATT and CDR2 SNEGSKA (reference sequence).

The table lists this clonotype with many counts. J is TRBJ2-5 and V is TRBV5-1; 11 bases align to TRBD2. The CDR3 length is 15 residues. V lost 3 bases, J lost 3 bases, and 4 bases stayed unmatched. Looked up from germline, CDR1 is SGHRS and CDR2 is YFSETQ. The CDR3 loop is CASSSGTSGEETQYF. DNA of the CDR3: TGCGCCAGCAGCTCCGGGACTAGCGGAGAAGAGACCCAGTACTTC. The whole variable domain, filled in from reference TRBV5-1 and TRBJ2-5, reads KAGVTQTPRYLIKTRGQQVTLSCSPISGHRSVSWYQQTPGQGLQFLFEYFSETQRNKGNFPGRFSGRQFSNSRSEMNVSTLELGDSALYLCASSSGTSGEETQYFGPGTRLLVL.

Ten or more counts support this clonotype. The chain is built from TRBV20-1 and TRBJ2-5; a possible D gene is TRBD1 (5 bases). Per germline, CDR1 DFQATT and CDR2 SNEGSKA (reference sequence). The CDR3 has 13 amino acids. With 6 bases removed from V and 4 bases from J, the gap between germline ends came to 15 bases. CDR3 DNA sequence: TGCAGTGCCTCAAGGGGCCGTCGAGAGACCCAGTACTTC. As protein: CSASRGRRETQYF.

This clonotype was observed at least ten times. The chain couples TRBV3-1 to TRBJ2-1; D is ambiguous. Germline CDR1 LGHDT, CDR2 YNNKEL (reference sequence). This CDR3 contains 14 residues. V was cut by 5 bases and J by 4 bases, with 12 bases left in between. CDR3 amino acids: CASSSYGRYNEQFF. The CDR3 DNA sequence: TGTGCCAGCAGCTCATACGGACGGTACAATGAGCAGTTCTTC.

This clonotype was recorded once. A read error may be the cause here, since a much bigger clone is one base away. The conserved phenylalanine or tryptophan is not found at the CDR3 terminus, so this likely reflects a read error. The J gene is TRBJ1-6, the V gene TRBV10-3; D is possibly TRBD1 (5 bases). CDR1 ENHRY and CDR2 SYGVKD come from the germline V gene. The CDR3 is 14 residues long. The V end was cut by 7 bases, the J end by 5 bases, with 12 bases between. The DNA of the CDR3 is TGTGCCATCAAAGCAGGACAAGATAATTCACCCCTCCACGTT. Translation gives CAIKAGQDNSPLHV.

This clonotype was recorded many times. V and J are TRBV6-2 or TRBV6-3 and TRBJ2-3; D possibly corresponds to TRBD2 (6 bases). Germline-derived CDR1 and CDR2 are MNHEY and SVGEGT. Trimming removed 6 bases at V and 0 bases at J, with 16 bases between. The CDR3 extends over 16 amino acids. CDR3 nucleotide sequence: TGTGCCAGCAGCTCCGGGACTGTGCTAAGCACAGATACGCAGTATTTT. Encoded protein: CASSSGTVLSTDTQYF.

The sample holds many counts of this clonotype. V gene TRBV7-9 combines with J gene TRBJ2-3, with a weak D call TRBD2 (5 bases). The V end was cut by 0 bases, the J end by 0 bases, with 10 bases between. The CDR3 consists of 16 residues. Germline V gene lookup returns CDR1 SEHNR and CDR2 FQNEAQ (reference sequence). Here the CDR3 reads CASSLALRESTDTQYF. The CDR3 DNA is TGTGCCAGCAGCTTAGCGTTGAGGGAGAGCACAGATACGCAGTATTTT.

This clonotype appeared many times. This chain links TRBV6-1 with TRBJ1-4; 7 positions match TRBD1. V lost 6 bases, J lost 7 bases, and 8 bases stayed unmatched. The germline V gene has CDR1 MNHNS and CDR2 SASEGT. The CDR3 length is 14 residues. CDR3 region: CASRLTGSGEKLFF. The CDR3 DNA sequence: TGTGCCAGCAGGCTGACAGGGTCCGGTGAAAAACTGTTTTTT.

This clonotype was recorded at least ten times. The chain has TRBV9 and TRBJ1-4; D perhaps matches TRBD1 (5 bases). CDR3 size: 15 residues. Deletions cut 3 bases from V and 3 bases from J, with 12 bases between. From germline, CDR1 is SGDLS and CDR2 YYNGEE. This CDR3 reads CASSAGGAANEKLFF. In DNA, the CDR3 is TGTGCCAGCAGCGCTGGAGGGGCGGCTAATGAAAAACTGTTTTTT. Full variable domain (outside the CDR3, taken from reference TRBV9 and TRBJ1-4): DSGVTQTPKHLITATGQRVTLRCSPRSGDLSVYWYQQSLDQGLQFLIQYYNGEERAKGNILERFSAQQFPDLHSELNLSSLELGDSALYFCASSAGGAANEKLFFGSGTQLSVL.

This clonotype came up many times. For the CDR3, the DNA is TGCGCCAGCAGCTTGGAAGGGACTCAAGAGACCCAGTACTTC. Its translation is CASSLEGTQETQYF. The rearrangement joins TRBV5-1 to TRBJ2-5, with D maybe TRBD2 (6 bases). Germline V gene sequence: CDR1 SGHRS, CDR2 YFSETQ. The CDR3 has 14 amino acids. V was trimmed by 0 bases and J by 2 bases, leaving 8 bases between them.

The chain employs TRBV20-1 and TRBJ2-7, with 7 bases that match TRBD1. Germline-derived CDR1 and CDR2 are DFQATT and SNEGSKA (reference sequence). The CDR3 has 14 residues. Trimming took 4 bases from V and 0 from J; bases not matched to a gene: 6. The CDR3 region is CSATRTGGSYEQYF. In DNA, the CDR3 is TGCAGTGCTACTCGGACAGGAGGCTCCTACGAGCAGTACTTC.

This clonotype was seen at least ten times. CDR3 nucleotide sequence: TGCGCCAGCAGCTTCCCGTCAGATACGCAGTATTTT. It translates to CASSFPSDTQYF. The V and J genes are TRBV5-1 and TRBJ2-3; D is undetermined. Trimming took 2 bases from V and 4 from J, leaving 5 bases between them. The CDR3 sequence is 12 residues long. Germline V CDR1 and CDR2: SGHRS, YFSETQ.

This clonotype has more than one count but fewer than ten. The chain joins TRBV5-5 to TRBJ1-4; weak D call: TRBD1 (5 bases). CDR1 and CDR2 (germline): SGHKS, YYEKEE (reference sequence). V lost 4 bases to trimming and J lost 3 bases, with 13 bases between them. This CDR3 has 15 amino acids. The CDR3: CASSGRGGPNEKLFF. As DNA, the CDR3 is TGTGCCAGCAGCGGAAGGGGAGGGCCTAATGAAAAACTGTTTTTT. The full variable domain, in which reference TRBV5-5 and TRBJ1-4 provide the parts outside the CDR3, is DAGVTQSPTHLIKTRGQQVTLRCSPISGHKSVSWYQQVLGQGPQFIFQYYEKEERGRGNFPDRFSARQFPNYSSELNVNALLLGDSALYLCASSGRGGPNEKLFFGSGTQLSVL.

This clonotype was found many times. The chain links TRBV20-1 to TRBJ1-5; TRBD1 is a possible D gene (6 bases). The V and J ends lost 2 bases and 5 bases respectively, with 10 bases between them. Germline V lookup: CDR1 DFQATT, CDR2 SNEGSKA (reference sequence). The CDR3 is 13 amino acids. DNA for the CDR3: TGCAGTGCTAGAACGGACAGAGATCAGCCCCAGCATTTT. Its protein is CSARTDRDQPQHF.

This clonotype has only a few counts. This sequence joins TRBV14 and TRBJ2-5; possible D gene TRBD2, 6 bases. Germline V lookup: CDR1 SGHDN, CDR2 FVKESK. The CDR3 runs 17 residues. Trimming removed 3 bases at V and 1 base at J, with 18 bases between. The CDR3 DNA is TGTGCCAGCAGCCATATCACGGGAGAGGGAGCCCAAGAGACCCAGTACTTC. This encodes CASSHITGEGAQETQYF.